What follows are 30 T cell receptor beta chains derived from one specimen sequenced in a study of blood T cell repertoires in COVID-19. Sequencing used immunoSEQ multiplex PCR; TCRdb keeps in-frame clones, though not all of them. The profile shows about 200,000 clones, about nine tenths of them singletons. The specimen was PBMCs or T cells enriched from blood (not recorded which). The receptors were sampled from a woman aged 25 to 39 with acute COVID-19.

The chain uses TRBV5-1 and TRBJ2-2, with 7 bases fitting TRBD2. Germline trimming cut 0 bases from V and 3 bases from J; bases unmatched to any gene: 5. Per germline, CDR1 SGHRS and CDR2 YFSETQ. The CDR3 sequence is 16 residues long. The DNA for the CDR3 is TGCGCCAGCAGCTTGGCGGAGGGAGGGCACACCGGGGAGCTGTTTTTT. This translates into CASSLAEGGHTGELFF.

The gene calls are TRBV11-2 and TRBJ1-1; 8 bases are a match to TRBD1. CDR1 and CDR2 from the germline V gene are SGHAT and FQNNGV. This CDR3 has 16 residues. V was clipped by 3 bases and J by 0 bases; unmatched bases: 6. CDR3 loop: CASSFGQGQMNTEAFF. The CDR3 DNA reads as TGTGCCAGCAGCTTCGGACAGGGTCAAATGAACACTGAAGCTTTCTTT.

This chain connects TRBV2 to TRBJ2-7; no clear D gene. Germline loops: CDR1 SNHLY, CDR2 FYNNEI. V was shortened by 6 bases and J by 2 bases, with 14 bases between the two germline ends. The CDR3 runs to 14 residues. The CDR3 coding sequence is TGTGCCAGCAGCCGCCCAGAAACGCCCTACGAGCAGTACTTC. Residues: CASSRPETPYEQYF.

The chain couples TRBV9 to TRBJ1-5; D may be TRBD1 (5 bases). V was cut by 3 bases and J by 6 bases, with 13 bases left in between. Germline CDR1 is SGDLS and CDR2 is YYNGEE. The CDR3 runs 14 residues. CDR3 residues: CASSGNGQGQPQHF. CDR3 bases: TGTGCCAGCAGCGGAAACGGGCAGGGTCAGCCCCAGCATTTT.

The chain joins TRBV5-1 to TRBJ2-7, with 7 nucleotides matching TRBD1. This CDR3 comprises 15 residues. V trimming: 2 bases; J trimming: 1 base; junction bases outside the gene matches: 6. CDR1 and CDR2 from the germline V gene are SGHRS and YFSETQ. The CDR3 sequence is CASSFGDRDSYEQYF. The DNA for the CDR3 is TGCGCCAGCAGCTTTGGGGACAGAGATTCCTACGAGCAGTACTTC.

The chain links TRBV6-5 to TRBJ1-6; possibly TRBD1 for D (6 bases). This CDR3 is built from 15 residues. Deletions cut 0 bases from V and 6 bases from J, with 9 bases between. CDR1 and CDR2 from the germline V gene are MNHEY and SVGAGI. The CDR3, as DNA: TGTGCCAGCAGTTACTCGCAGGGGCGTAATTCACCCCTCCACTTT. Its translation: CASSYSQGRNSPLHF.

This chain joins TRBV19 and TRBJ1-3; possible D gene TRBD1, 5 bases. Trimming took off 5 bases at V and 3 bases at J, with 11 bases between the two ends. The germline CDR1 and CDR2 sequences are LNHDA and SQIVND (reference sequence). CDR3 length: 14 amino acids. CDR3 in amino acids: CASSSTDFGNTIYF. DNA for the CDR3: TGTGCCAGTAGTTCGACAGACTTTGGAAACACCATATATTTT.

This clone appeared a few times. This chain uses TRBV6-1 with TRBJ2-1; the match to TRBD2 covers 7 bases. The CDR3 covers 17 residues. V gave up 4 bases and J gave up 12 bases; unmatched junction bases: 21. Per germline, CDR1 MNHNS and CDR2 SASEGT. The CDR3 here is CASSVTFVGTNPRGQFF. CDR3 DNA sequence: TGTGCCAGCAGTGTTACCTTCGTGGGGACTAACCCTCGGGGGCAGTTCTTC.

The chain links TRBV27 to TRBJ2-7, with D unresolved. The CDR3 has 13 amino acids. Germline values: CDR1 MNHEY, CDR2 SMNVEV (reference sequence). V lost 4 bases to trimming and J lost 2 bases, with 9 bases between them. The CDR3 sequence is CASSYENTYEQYF. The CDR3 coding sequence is TGTGCCAGCAGTTATGAGAATACCTACGAGCAGTACTTC.

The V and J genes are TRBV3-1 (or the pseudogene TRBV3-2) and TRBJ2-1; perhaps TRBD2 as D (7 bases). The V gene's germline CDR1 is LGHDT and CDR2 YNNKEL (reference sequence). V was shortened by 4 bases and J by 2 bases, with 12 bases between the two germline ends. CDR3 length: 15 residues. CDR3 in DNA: TGTGCCAGCAGCCCCCCGGGGGGCCCCTACAATGAGCAGTTCTTC. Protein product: CASSPPGGPYNEQFF.

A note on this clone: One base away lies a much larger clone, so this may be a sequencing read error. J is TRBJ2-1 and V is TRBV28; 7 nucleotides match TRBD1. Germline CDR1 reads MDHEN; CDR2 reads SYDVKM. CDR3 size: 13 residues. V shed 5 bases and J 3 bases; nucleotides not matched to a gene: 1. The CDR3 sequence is CASSGDSYNEQFF. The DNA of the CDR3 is TGTGCCAGCAGTGGGGACAGCTACAATGAGCAGTTCTTC. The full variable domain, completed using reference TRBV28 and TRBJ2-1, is DVKVTQSSRYLVKRTGEKVFLECVQDMDHENMFWYRQDPGLGLRLIYFSYDVKMKEKGDIPEGYSVSREKKERFSLILESASTNQTSMYLCASSGDSYNEQFFGPGTRLTVL.

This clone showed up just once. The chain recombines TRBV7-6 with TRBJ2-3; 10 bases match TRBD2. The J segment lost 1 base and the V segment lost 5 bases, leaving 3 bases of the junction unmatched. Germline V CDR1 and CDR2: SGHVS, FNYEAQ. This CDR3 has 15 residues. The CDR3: CASSPSGGRTDTQYF. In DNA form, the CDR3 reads TGTGCCAGCAGCCCTAGCGGGGGTCGCACAGATACGCAGTATTTT.

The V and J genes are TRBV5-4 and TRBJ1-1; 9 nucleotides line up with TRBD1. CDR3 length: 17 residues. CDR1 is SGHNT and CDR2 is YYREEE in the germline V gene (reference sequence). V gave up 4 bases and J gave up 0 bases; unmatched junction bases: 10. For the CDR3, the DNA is TGTGCCAGCAGCCAGCCCGGGACAGGGTTGCTGAACACTGAAGCTTTCTTT. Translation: CASSQPGTGLLNTEAFF.

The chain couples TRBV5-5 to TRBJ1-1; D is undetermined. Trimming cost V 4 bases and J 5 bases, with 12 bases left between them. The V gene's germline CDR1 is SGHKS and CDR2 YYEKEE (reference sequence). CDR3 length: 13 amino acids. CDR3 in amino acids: CASSPAPGTEAFF. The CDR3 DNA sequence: TGTGCCAGCAGCCCGGCACCCGGGACTGAAGCTTTCTTT.

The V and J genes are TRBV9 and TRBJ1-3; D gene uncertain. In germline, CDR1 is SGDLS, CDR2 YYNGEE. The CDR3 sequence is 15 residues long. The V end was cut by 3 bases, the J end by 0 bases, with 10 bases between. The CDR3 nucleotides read TGTGCCAGCAGCGAGACTGGAGTCTCTGGAAACACCATATATTTT. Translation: CASSETGVSGNTIYF.

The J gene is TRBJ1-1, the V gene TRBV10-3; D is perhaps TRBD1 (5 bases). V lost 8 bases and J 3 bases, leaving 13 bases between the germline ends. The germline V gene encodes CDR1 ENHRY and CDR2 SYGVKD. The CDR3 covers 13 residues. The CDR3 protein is CAILGVADTEAFF. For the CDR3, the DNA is TGTGCCATCCTAGGGGTGGCTGACACTGAAGCTTTCTTT.

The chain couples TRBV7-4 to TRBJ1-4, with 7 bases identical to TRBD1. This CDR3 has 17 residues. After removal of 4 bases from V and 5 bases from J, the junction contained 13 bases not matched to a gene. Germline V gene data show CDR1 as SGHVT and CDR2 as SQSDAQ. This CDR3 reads CASSSPWGTDPNEKLFF. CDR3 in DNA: TGTGCCAGCAGCTCTCCATGGGGGACAGACCCGAATGAAAAACTGTTTTTT.

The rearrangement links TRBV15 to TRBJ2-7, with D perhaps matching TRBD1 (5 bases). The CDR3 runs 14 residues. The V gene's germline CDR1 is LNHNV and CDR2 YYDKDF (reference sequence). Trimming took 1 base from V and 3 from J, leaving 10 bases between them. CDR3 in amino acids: CATSRAGQGYEQYF. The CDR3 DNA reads TGTGCCACCAGCAGAGCCGGGCAGGGCTACGAGCAGTACTTC.

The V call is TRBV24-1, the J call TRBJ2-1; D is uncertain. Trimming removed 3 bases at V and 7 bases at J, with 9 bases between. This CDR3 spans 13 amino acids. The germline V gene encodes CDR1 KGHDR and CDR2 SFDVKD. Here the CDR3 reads CATSDPKRNEQFF. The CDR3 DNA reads TGTGCCACCAGTGATCCGAAGAGAAATGAGCAGTTCTTC.

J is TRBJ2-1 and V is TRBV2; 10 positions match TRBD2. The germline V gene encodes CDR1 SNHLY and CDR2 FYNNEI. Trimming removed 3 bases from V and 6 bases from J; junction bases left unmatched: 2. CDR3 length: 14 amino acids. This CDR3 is CASSDSGGANEQFF. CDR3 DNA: TGTGCCAGCAGTGACAGCGGGGGGGCCAATGAGCAGTTCTTC.

CDR3 in DNA: TGTGCCAGCAGCCCGGGACTGGAGAACACTGAAGCTTTCTTT. Encoded protein: CASSPGLENTEAFF. The chain has TRBV7-7 and TRBJ1-1; TRBD1 is a possible D gene (5 bases). Germline V lookup: CDR1 SSHAT, CDR2 FNYEAQ (reference sequence). The CDR3 runs 14 residues. V lost 5 bases and J 1 base, leaving 11 bases between the germline ends.

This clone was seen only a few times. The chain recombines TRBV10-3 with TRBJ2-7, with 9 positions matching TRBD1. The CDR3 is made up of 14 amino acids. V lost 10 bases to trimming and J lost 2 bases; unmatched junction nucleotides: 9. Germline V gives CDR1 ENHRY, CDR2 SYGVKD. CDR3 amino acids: CATLTGTGPYEQYF. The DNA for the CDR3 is TGTGCCACCCTAACCGGGACAGGGCCCTACGAGCAGTACTTC.

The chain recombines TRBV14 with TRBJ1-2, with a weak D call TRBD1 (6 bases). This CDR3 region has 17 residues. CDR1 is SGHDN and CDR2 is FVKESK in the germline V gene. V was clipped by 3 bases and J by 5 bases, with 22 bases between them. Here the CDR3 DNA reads TGTGCCAGCAGCCACCTAGGGCAGGGGCCCGTTCCTTATGGCTACACCTTC. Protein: CASSHLGQGPVPYGYTF.

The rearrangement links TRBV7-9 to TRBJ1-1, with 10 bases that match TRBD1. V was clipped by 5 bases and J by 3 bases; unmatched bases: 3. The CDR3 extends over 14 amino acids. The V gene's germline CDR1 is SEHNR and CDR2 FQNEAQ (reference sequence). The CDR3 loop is CASSRTGGYTEAFF. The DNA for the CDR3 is TGTGCCAGCAGCAGGACAGGGGGGTACACTGAAGCTTTCTTT.

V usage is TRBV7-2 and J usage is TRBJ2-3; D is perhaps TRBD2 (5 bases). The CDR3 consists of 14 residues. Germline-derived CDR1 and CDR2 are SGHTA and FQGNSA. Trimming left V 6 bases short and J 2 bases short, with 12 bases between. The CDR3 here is CASRFADYTDTQYF. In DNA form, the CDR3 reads TGTGCCAGCAGGTTTGCAGACTACACAGATACGCAGTATTTT.

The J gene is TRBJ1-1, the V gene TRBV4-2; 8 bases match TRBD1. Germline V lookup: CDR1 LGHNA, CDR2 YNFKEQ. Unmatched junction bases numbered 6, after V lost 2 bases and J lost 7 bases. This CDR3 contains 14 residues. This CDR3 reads CASSQTGQGVEAFF. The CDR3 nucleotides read TGTGCCAGCAGCCAAACCGGACAGGGTGTTGAAGCTTTCTTT.

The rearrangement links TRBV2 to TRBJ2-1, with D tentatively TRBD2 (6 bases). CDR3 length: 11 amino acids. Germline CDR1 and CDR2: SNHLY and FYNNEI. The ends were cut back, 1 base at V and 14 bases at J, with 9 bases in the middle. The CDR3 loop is CASSEVWGEFF. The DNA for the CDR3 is TGTGCCAGCAGTGAAGTCTGGGGGGAGTTCTTC.

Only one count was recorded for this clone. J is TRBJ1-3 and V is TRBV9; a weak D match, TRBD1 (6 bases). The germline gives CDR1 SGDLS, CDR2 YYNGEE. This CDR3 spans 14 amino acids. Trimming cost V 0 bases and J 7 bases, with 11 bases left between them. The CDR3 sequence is CASSVARGGNTIYF. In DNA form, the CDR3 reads TGTGCCAGCAGCGTAGCCAGGGGTGGGAACACCATATATTTT.

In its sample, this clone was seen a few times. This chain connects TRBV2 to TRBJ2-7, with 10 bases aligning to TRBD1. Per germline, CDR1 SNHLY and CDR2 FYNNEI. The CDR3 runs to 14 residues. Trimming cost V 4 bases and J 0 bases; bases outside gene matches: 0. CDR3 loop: CASSGQGASYEQYF. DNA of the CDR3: TGTGCCAGCAGTGGACAGGGGGCCTCCTACGAGCAGTACTTC.

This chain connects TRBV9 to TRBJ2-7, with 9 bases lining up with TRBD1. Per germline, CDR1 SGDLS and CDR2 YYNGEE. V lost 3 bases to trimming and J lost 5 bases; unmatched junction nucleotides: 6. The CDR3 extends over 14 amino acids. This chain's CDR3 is CASSGPGQGDEQYF. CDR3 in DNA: TGTGCCAGCAGCGGACCGGGACAGGGCGACGAGCAGTACTTC.